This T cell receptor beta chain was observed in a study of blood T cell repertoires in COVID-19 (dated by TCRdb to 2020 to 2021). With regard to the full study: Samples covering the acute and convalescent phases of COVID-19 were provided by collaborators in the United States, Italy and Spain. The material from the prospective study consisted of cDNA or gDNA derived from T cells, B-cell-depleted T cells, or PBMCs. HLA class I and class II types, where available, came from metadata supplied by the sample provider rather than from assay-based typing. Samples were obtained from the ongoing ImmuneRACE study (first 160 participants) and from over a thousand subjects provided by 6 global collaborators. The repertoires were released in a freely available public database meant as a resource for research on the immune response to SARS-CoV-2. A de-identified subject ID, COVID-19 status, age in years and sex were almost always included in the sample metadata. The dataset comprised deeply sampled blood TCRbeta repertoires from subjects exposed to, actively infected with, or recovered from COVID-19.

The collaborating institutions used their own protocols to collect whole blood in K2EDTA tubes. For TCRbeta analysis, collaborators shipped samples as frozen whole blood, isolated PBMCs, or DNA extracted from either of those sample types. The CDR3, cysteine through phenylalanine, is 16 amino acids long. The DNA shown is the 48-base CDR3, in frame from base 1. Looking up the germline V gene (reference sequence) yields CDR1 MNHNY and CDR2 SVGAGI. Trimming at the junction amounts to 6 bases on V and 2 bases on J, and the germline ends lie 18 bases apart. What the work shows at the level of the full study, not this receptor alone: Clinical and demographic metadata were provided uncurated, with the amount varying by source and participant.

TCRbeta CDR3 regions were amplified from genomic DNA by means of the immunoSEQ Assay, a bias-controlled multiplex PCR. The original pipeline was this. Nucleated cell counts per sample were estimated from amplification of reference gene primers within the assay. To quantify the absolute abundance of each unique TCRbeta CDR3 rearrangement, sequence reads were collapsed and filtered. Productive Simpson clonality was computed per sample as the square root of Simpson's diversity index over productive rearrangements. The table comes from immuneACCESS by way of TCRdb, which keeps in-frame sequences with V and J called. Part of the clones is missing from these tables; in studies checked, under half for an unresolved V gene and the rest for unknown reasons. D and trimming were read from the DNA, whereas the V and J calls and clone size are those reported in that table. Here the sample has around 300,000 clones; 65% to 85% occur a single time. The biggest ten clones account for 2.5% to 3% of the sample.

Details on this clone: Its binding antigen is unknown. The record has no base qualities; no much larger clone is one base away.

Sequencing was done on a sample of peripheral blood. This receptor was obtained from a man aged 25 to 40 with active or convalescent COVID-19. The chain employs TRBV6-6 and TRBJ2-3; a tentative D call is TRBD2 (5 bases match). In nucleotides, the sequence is TGTGCCAGCAGAAATCTGCGTGGACGGGACACAGATACGCAGTATTTT. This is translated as CASRNLRGRDTDTQYF.